A selection of T cell receptor beta chains follows, all from one sample in a study of T cell responses to AZD1222 COVID-19 vaccine. The protocol was immunoSEQ multiplex PCR, while the TCRdb copy is restricted to in-frame clones and leaves out a portion. Here the sample spans tens of thousands of clones, around nine tenths being singletons. The source was peripheral blood, collected on day 0 of AZD1222 vaccination. These receptors were taken from an adult in good health. Both conserved end residues are part of each CDR3. D genes are given only for firm matches. Some rows mark clone size as missing; the rest say once, few, many or name a class of expanded clone.

TRBV7-6 TRBD2 - CASSRAGTSGYNEQFF
TRBV7-2 - - CASSSQPLLAAFF
TRBV4-1 TRBD2 - CASSQGGTPDTQYF
TRBV19 TRBD2 - CASSHQAGAYEQYF
TRBV4-2 - - CASSRGLYEQYF
TRBV6-5 TRBD2 - CASNLAGVYEQFF
TRBV5-4 - - CASAPPGRTTDTQYF
TRBV29-1 TRBD2 - CSVASGRDDTQYF
TRBV2 - - CASSGQARSPLHF
TRBV27 TRBD1 - CASSKRTGGTGNTIYF
TRBV25-1 - - CASSDRQPNQPQHF
TRBV5-1 TRBD2 few CASSLDGRGSGNEQFF
TRBV2 TRBD2 few CALSSGYTDTQYF
TRBV19 - once CASHNLGAQVEAFF
TRBV10-2 - - CASSERRGVDSGNTIYF
TRBV19 TRBD1 - CASSSPGQAAGNTEAFF
TRBV5-6 - few CASSPLRVTDTQYF
TRBV20-1 - - CSVGDEQFF
TRBV15 - - CATATQSRTYGYTF
TRBV20-1 - - CSARENTEAFF
TRBV5-6 - - CASSLLLRDTDTQYF
TRBV28 - - CATQGINTGELFF
TRBV30 - few CAWRRMAGSYNSPLHF
TRBV29-1 TRBD2 - CSVPGGSGPFSYNEQFF
TRBV11-2 - - CASSPGITLYNEQFF
TRBV3-1/TRBV3-2 TRBD1 - CASSQLTGGTEAFF
TRBV18 - few CASSPTGVGAGANVLTF
TRBV19 TRBD2 - CASSTLGLAGRVPGEQYF
TRBV5-6 - - CASSSMGVGANVLTF
TRBV6-4 TRBD1 - CASSDTGQHTEAFF
TRBV2 - - CASRYRDNSPLHF
TRBV5-4 TRBD1 - CASSRDRGSDNEQFF
TRBV5-1 - - CASSLVTFNEQFF
TRBV19 TRBD1 - CASSGQGMNTEAFF
TRBV6-4 - - CASSNGLSGQPQHF
TRBV6-5 TRBD1 - CASSPTGGEQAYTF
TRBV11-2 - few CASSRTTDTQYF
TRBV10-3 - once CAIQIGVDQPQHF
TRBV29-1 - once CSVMNAGQPQHF
TRBV2 - - CASRGRETQYF
TRBV19 - - CASSSRTEAFF
TRBV30 - few CAWRVGEYTGELFF